This TCR beta chain stems from a study of shared clonotypes between healthy human individuals. As for the study in general: Three CD4 naive, three CD4 memory, two CD8 naive and one CD8 memory plate were used per donor.

Whole-study findings and limits: Specimens sampled were limited to blood, with tissue repertoires likely differing.

It was CD45RO-negative cells, positively selected for CCR7, that made up naive CD8 cells, with terminally differentiated effector memory CD45RA+ cells excluded. Deletions cut 6 bases from V and 12 bases from J, with 18 bases between. Germline V gives CDR1 SQVTM, CDR2 ANQGSEA. The CDR3 spans 12 residues. To note about this clone: Its specificity is unknown.

The method was immunoSEQ multiplex PCR; TCRdb's version includes in-frame clones alone and lacks a portion of them. The sample shows 660,000 or so clones, 96% of them seen only once. This chain links TRBV29-1 with TRBJ2-1; maybe TRBD2 (7 bases). This TCR was sampled from a woman aged 25 to 39 in good health. Specimen: naive CD8+ T cells sorted from blood. The CDR3 reads CSVYRDYGWQFF. The CDR3 DNA follows: TGCAGCGTCTACAGGGACTATGGTTGGCAGTTCTTC.